A selection of T cell receptor beta chains follows, all from one sample in a study of CD8+CD57+ T cells in acquired aplastic anemia. From the reads, TCRdb called clonotypes with MiXCR, one entry per CDR3 protein. This table holds under 200,000 distinct CDR3 sequences, approximately 48% found once. The source material was sorted CD4+, CD8+, or CD8+CD57+ T cells (not recorded which) from PBMCs. The receptors here all came from a human donor with aplastic anemia. The CDR3 runs from the conserved cysteine through the conserved F or W. D genes are given only for firm matches. Not all rows give a size; the values are once, few, many and, for expanded clones, a class.

DNA,CDR3,size,V,J,D
TGTGCCACCGCTGGCAAGGGCGGGGAGAATCGGCCCCAGCATTTT,CATAGKGGENRPQHF,.,TRBV24-1,TRBJ1-5,.
TGTGCCACCAGTCGACAGGACACCAATCAGCCCCAGCATTTT,CATSRQDTNQPQHF,.,TRBV24-1,TRBJ1-5,.
TGCAGTGCTAGTGCCAGTTCGGGGGATACGCAGTATTTT,CSASASSGDTQYF,many,TRBV20-1,TRBJ2-3,.
TGTGCCAGCAGACCCAATGACTCCTACGAGCAGTACTTC,CASRPNDSYEQYF,.,TRBV2,TRBJ2-7,.
TGCGCCAGCAGCCTGGGGGGTCCTGGATACGAGCAGTACTTC,CASSLGGPGYEQYF,.,TRBV5-1,TRBJ2-7,.
TGCAGTGCTAACAGGGCAATCTATGGCTACACCTTC,CSANRAIYGYTF,many,TRBV20-1,TRBJ1-2,.
TGTGCCAGCAGGGGGGGTCCGAGCTACGAGCAGTACTTC,CASRGGPSYEQYF,.,TRBV2,TRBJ2-7,.
TGCAGTGCTAGAGATTACCCGTCCGAGCAGTACTTC,CSARDYPSEQYF,few,TRBV20-1,TRBJ2-7,.
TGTGCCAGCAGCTTAGCCCTAGCGGGGGGGCCTCGGGAGCAGTACTTC,CASSLALAGGPREQYF,many,TRBV7-2,TRBJ2-7,TRBD2
TGTGCCAGTAGTATTGGCGATTCACAAGAGACCCAGTACTTC,CASSIGDSQETQYF,.,TRBV19,TRBJ2-5,.
TGTGCCAGCAGCTTAGGGGGGACTAGCGGGAGAGATGAGCAGTTCTTC,CASSLGGTSGRDEQFF,many,TRBV11-1,TRBJ2-1,TRBD2
TGTGCCACCAGCAGAGGGCAGGGCGGCAATCAGCCCCAGCATTTT,CATSRGQGGNQPQHF,.,TRBV15,TRBJ1-5,.
TGCAGCGTTGCAGAGAATAGCAATCAGCCCCAGCATTTT,CSVAENSNQPQHF,many,TRBV29-1,TRBJ1-5,.
TGTGCCAGCTCACCAATGGGGCACGGAACCTACGAGCAGTACTTC,CASSPMGHGTYEQYF,many,TRBV18,TRBJ2-7,.
TGTGCCAGCAGCCAAGGCGGACAGGGTGAACTGTTTTTT,CASSQGGQGELFF,many,TRBV14,TRBJ1-4,TRBD1
TGTGCCACCTGTGCAGGACAGGGTGCTTCTGGCTACACCTTC,CATCAGQGASGYTF,.,TRBV24-1,TRBJ1-2,TRBD1
TGTGCCAGTACCCCGGAACAGCCTTTGAACACTGAAGCTTTCTTT,CASTPEQPLNTEAFF,.,TRBV19,TRBJ1-1,.
TGCAGTGCTAGCGGGAATCCTAGCCGCGAGCAGTACTTC,CSASGNPSREQYF,.,TRBV20-1,TRBJ2-7,.
TGTGCCAGCAGTTACCAATCCCTCAGCAGGGGTGGCTACACCTTC,CASSYQSLSRGGYTF,.,TRBV10-3,TRBJ1-2,.
TGTGCCAGCTCACCTCGGGGGAATAGCGCTGAAGCTTTCTTT,CASSPRGNSAEAFF,.,TRBV18,TRBJ1-1,.
TGCAGTGCTGCCCGGGTTAACACTGAAGCTTTCTTT,CSAARVNTEAFF,.,TRBV20-1,TRBJ1-1,.
TGCAGTGCTAGAGATCCTAGCGGGGGGAAGTACAATGAGCAGTTCTTC,CSARDPSGGKYNEQFF,.,TRBV20-1,TRBJ2-1,TRBD2
TGCAGCTTAACCACGGCTGGCACAGATACGCAGTATTTT,CSLTTAGTDTQYF,.,TRBV29-1,TRBJ2-3,.
TGTGCCAGCAGCTCCGGGACACCGAATTCACCCCTCCACTTT,CASSSGTPNSPLHF,few,TRBV4-2,TRBJ1-6,.
TGTGCCAGCAGCTTAGCGGGGTCCGGGACTAGCGGGAGGCTGGATGAGCAGTTCTTC,CASSLAGSGTSGRLDEQFF,.,TRBV11-1,TRBJ2-1,TRBD2
TGTGCCAGCAGCTTAAGGGGCGGCGATGAGCAGTTCTTC,CASSLRGGDEQFF,.,TRBV7-9,TRBJ2-1,.
TGTGCCAGCAGCCTTAGTCCCCCGGGACAGGGGACCGAAAAACTGTTTTTT,CASSLSPPGQGTEKLFF,.,TRBV11-2,TRBJ1-4,TRBD1
TGTGCCAGCAGTTCTGCGGCGGGAGCGACAGATACGCAGTATTTT,CASSSAAGATDTQYF,many,TRBV6-5,TRBJ2-3,TRBD2
TGCAGTGCTTATAACGGGGGCGAAGATGGCTACACCTTC,CSAYNGGEDGYTF,.,TRBV20-1,TRBJ1-2,.
TGTGCCATCAGTGAGAGGTCAGGGGCCTACGAGCAGTGCTTC,CAISERSGAYEQCF,once,TRBV10-3,TRBJ2-7,.
TGCAGTGCGCCGGGACTAGCGGGGAACTACGAGCAGTACTTC,CSAPGLAGNYEQYF,many,TRBV20-1,TRBJ2-7,TRBD2
TGTGCCAGCTCATCTGGGACAGGGGGGATAGATTCACCCCTCCACTTT,CASSSGTGGIDSPLHF,many,TRBV18,TRBJ1-6,TRBD1